The rows below give T cell receptor beta chains drawn from one sample of a study of OX40 agonist ivuxolimab in advanced cancers. Profiling relied on immunoSEQ multiplex PCR, and the TCRdb table lists in-frame clones only, not all of them. The sample consists of some 83,000 clones, about 86% of them appearing once. The source material was CD4+ or CD8+ T cells sorted from blood, sampled in a trial of the OX40 agonist ivuxolimab. These receptors were obtained from an adult with an advanced solid tumor such as melanoma, head and neck, liver or kidney cancer. CDR3s include the opening cysteine and the closing phenylalanine or tryptophan. The D gene is left open where the match is weak. Not every row has a clone size; where given, it reads once, few, many or a size class.

clone size,V gene,J gene,D gene,CDR3 protein,CDR3 DNA
NA,TRBV2,TRBJ2-1,NA,CASSEPGEQFF,TGTGCCAGCAGTGAGCCCGGTGAGCAGTTCTTC
NA,TRBV7-9,TRBJ2-2,NA,CASSRTRDILNTGELFF,TGTGCCAGCAGCCGCACCCGGGACATTCTGAACACCGGGGAGCTGTTTTTT
NA,TRBV19,TRBJ1-2,NA,CASSWGDATRGYGYTF,TGTGCCAGTAGTTGGGGGGACGCCACCCGGGGCTATGGCTACACCTTC
NA,TRBV11-3,TRBJ2-2,TRBD2,CASSTTSGIITGELFF,TGTGCCAGCAGCACGACTAGCGGGATCATAACCGGGGAGCTGTTTTTT
NA,TRBV5-1,TRBJ2-3,NA,CASSPLPPHPTSTDTQYF,TGCGCCAGCAGCCCGCTCCCCCCGCACCCTACTAGCACAGATACGCAGTATTTT
NA,TRBV14,TRBJ1-4,NA,CASSPLVNEKLFF,TGTGCCAGCAGCCCCCTTGTTAATGAAAAACTGTTTTTT
once,TRBV27,TRBJ2-6,NA,CASSLTSGANVLTF,TGTGCCAGCAGTTTAACCTCTGGGGCCAACGTCCTGACTTTC
NA,TRBV25-1,TRBJ1-2,NA,CASSEWGAHYGYTF,TGTGCCAGCAGTGAATGGGGGGCACACTATGGCTACACCTTC
few,TRBV30,TRBJ2-2,NA,CAWSVVFLTGELFF,TGTGCCTGGAGTGTAGTTTTCCTCACCGGGGAGCTGTTTTTT
NA,TRBV30,TRBJ1-5,TRBD1,CASSNRGGNQPQHF,TGTGCCAGTAGTAACAGGGGGGGCAATCAGCCCCAGCATTTT
few,TRBV30,TRBJ1-1,NA,CAWSVRWGAFF,TGTGCCTGGAGTGTACGGTGGGGAGCTTTCTTT
NA,TRBV7-8,TRBJ2-1,NA,CASSLVSRGVGNEQFF,TGTGCCAGCAGCTTAGTGAGCAGGGGCGTAGGCAATGAGCAGTTCTTC
NA,TRBV7-2,TRBJ2-7,NA,CASSSRAYEQYF,TGTGCCAGCAGCTCGCGGGCCTACGAGCAGTACTTC
NA,TRBV5-1,TRBJ2-5,NA,CASSAEMAGTETQYF,TGCGCCAGCAGCGCCGAGATGGCGGGGACCGAGACCCAGTACTTC
NA,TRBV18,TRBJ2-5,NA,CASSPGSRETQYF,TGTGCCAGCTCACCGGGGAGCAGAGAGACCCAGTACTTC
NA,TRBV6-1,TRBJ1-2,NA,CASSRDDNYGYTF,TGTGCCAGCAGCCGAGACGACAACTATGGCTACACCTTC
NA,TRBV10-3,TRBJ1-2,NA,CAISEGDRNPGYTF,TGTGCCATCAGTGAGGGTGACAGGAACCCTGGCTACACCTTC
NA,TRBV30,TRBJ1-3,NA,CAWSVQVLGAGNTIYF,TGTGCCTGGAGTGTACAAGTCCTGGGGGCTGGAAACACCATATATTTT
NA,TRBV6-6,TRBJ2-3,NA,CASRSGPRGTDTQYF,TGTGCCAGCAGGTCCGGCCCCAGAGGCACAGATACGCAGTATTTT
NA,TRBV18,TRBJ2-3,NA,CASSPIDTQYF,TGTGCCAGCTCACCAATAGATACGCAGTATTTT
NA,TRBV19,TRBJ2-7,TRBD1,CASRDRLTYEQYF,TGTGCCAGTAGGGACAGGCTGACCTACGAGCAGTACTTC
NA,TRBV9,TRBJ2-6,NA,CASSPSRLASAGANVLTF,TGTGCCAGCAGCCCATCCCGGCTAGCCTCAGCTGGGGCCAACGTCCTGACTTTC
NA,TRBV25-1,TRBJ2-2,TRBD2,CASSGGLAGGRAGELFF,TGTGCCAGCAGTGGAGGACTAGCGGGGGGGCGAGCCGGGGAGCTGTTTTTT
NA,TRBV28,TRBJ1-3,NA,CASKGVGTIYF,TGTGCCAGCAAAGGGGTTGGCACCATATATTTT
few,TRBV5-1,TRBJ2-2,TRBD2,CASSPTSGTNTGELFF,TGCGCCAGCAGCCCGACTAGCGGAACGAACACCGGGGAGCTGTTTTTT
NA,TRBV27,TRBJ2-2,NA,CASSPRVFTGELFF,TGTGCCAGCAGTCCCCGAGTCTTCACCGGGGAGCTGTTTTTT
NA,TRBV9,TRBJ2-5,TRBD2,CASSVAFGLAGETQYF,TGTGCCAGCAGCGTAGCTTTCGGGCTAGCGGGAGAGACCCAGTACTTC
NA,TRBV18,TRBJ1-1,TRBD1,CASSPGDRVNTEAFF,TGTGCCAGCTCACCGGGGGACAGGGTGAACACTGAAGCTTTCTTT
NA,TRBV5-1,TRBJ1-2,TRBD1,CASSFQGEGGYTF,TGCGCCAGCAGCTTCCAGGGGGAGGGTGGCTACACCTTC
NA,TRBV19,TRBJ1-2,TRBD1,CASRFTGVNGYTF,TGTGCCAGTAGATTTACAGGGGTAAATGGCTACACCTTC
NA,TRBV20-1,TRBJ2-3,NA,CSAKKQDTQYF,TGCAGTGCTAAAAAGCAGGATACGCAGTATTTT
NA,TRBV5-6,TRBJ1-4,TRBD1,CASSQRTGRAIREKLFF,TGTGCCAGCAGCCAAAGGACAGGGAGGGCTATCCGGGAAAAACTGTTTTTT
NA,TRBV7-2,TRBJ1-1,NA,CASSLVAPGRQAFF,TGTGCCAGCAGCTTAGTAGCACCCGGGCGGCAAGCTTTCTTT
NA,TRBV7-3,TRBJ2-1,TRBD1,CASSPVGQGAVNEQFF,TGTGCCAGCAGTCCGGTGGGGCAGGGGGCGGTCAATGAGCAGTTCTTC
NA,TRBV7-2,TRBJ2-5,NA,CASSFFEEETQYF,TGTGCCAGCAGCTTTTTCGAGGAAGAGACCCAGTACTTC
NA,TRBV30,TRBJ1-4,NA,CAWTSDRVSTNEKLFF,TGTGCCTGGACGAGCGACAGAGTATCAACTAATGAAAAACTGTTTTTT
NA,TRBV6-5,TRBJ1-2,NA,CASSHPAGTDYGYTF,TGTGCCAGCAGTCACCCCGCCGGGACCGACTATGGCTACACCTTC
NA,TRBV7-3,TRBJ1-2,NA,CASSTGQLANYGYTF,TGTGCCAGCAGCACTGGACAGTTAGCTAACTATGGCTACACCTTC
NA,TRBV7-9,TRBJ2-6,NA,CASSPWGTSGANVLTF,TGTGCCAGCAGCCCCTGGGGGACCTCTGGGGCCAACGTCCTGACTTTC
NA,TRBV5-1,TRBJ1-5,NA,CASPRRGHQEGYSNQPQHF,TGCGCCAGCCCGAGGCGTGGGCACCAAGAGGGGTATAGCAATCAGCCCCAGCATTTT
NA,TRBV7-2,TRBJ2-7,TRBD1,CASSLVRGQDYEQYF,TGTGCCAGCAGCTTAGTTCGGGGACAGGACTACGAGCAGTACTTC
NA,TRBV5-6,TRBJ2-3,TRBD2,CASSLRFRASGGRDTQYF,TGTGCCAGCAGCTTGAGGTTTAGGGCTAGCGGGGGGCGAGATACGCAGTATTTT
NA,TRBV5-1,TRBJ2-5,NA,CASSLDREETQYF,TGCGCCAGCAGCTTGGACAGAGAAGAGACCCAGTACTTC
few,TRBV7-8,TRBJ1-2,NA,CASSLTVLWGYTF,TGTGCCAGCAGCTTAACAGTACTATGGGGCTACACCTTC
NA,TRBV2,TRBJ2-3,NA,CASRGARTDTQYF,TGTGCCAGCCGTGGGGCTAGAACAGATACGCAGTATTTT
NA,TRBV4-1,TRBJ2-3,TRBD2,CASSQGDRLAGDTQYF,TGCGCCAGCAGCCAAGGGGACCGACTAGCGGGCGATACGCAGTATTTT
NA,TRBV15,TRBJ1-5,NA,CATSRGGAGVQPQHF,TGTGCCACCAGCAGAGGTGGGGCCGGCGTGCAGCCCCAGCATTTT
NA,TRBV6-1,TRBJ1-5,TRBD1,CASSGQYSNQPQHF,TGTGCCAGTTCGGGACAGTATAGCAATCAGCCCCAGCATTTT
many,TRBV7-9,TRBJ1-3,NA,CASSTSRQLSGNTIYF,TGTGCCAGCAGCACATCTCGACAGTTATCTGGAAACACCATATATTTT
NA,TRBV11-3,TRBJ2-7,NA,CASSSSDGHYEQYF,TGTGCCAGCAGCTCCTCGGACGGACACTACGAGCAGTACTTC